The 17 T cell receptor beta chains reported below all come from one sample, sequenced in a study of CXCR3-negative and CXCR3-positive naive CD8 T cells. UMI-labeled 5' RACE yielded the TRB cDNA libraries. TCRdb reworked the 5' RACE reads into one entry per CDR3 protein, no DNA. The sample shows approximately 59,000 distinct CDR3 sequences, and roughly 0.74% sits with its ten largest clones. Antigens of these TCRs are unknown. Study observations and caveats: For CXCR3-positive naive cells, TRB CDR3s were more hydrophobic than those of CXCR3-negative naive cells.

Sequenced material: naive CXCR3+ CD8+ T cells from blood. Documented subset: CD45RO-CCR7+CD27+CD95- naive CD8+ T cells expressing CXCR3 (TNR3+). These TCRs come from a human donor in good health. Some clones in this sample may be carry-over from other donors' samples.

The chain joins TRBV7-8 to TRBJ2-5; TCRdb reports TRBD2, a call that lacks DNA to check it against. The CDR3 covers 16 residues. CDR1 and CDR2 from the germline V gene are SGHVS and FQNEAQ. The CDR3: CASSVTSGGALETQYF. Full variable domain (rest looked up from reference TRBV7-8 and TRBJ2-5): GAGVSQSPRYKVAKRGQDVALRCDPISGHVSLFWYQQALGQGPEFLTYFQNEAQLDKSGLPSDRFFAERPEGSVSTLKIQRTQQEDSAVYLCASSVTSGGALETQYFGPGTRLLVL.

The chain has TRBV14 and TRBJ2-1; as DNA is missing, the TRBD1 call by TCRdb cannot be tested. This CDR3 has 14 residues. Germline CDR1 is SGHDN and CDR2 is FVKESK. CDR3 sequence reads: CASSQEILGTEQFF.

V gene TRBV2 combines with J gene TRBJ2-7; the TRBD2 assignment by TCRdb is unverifiable without DNA. Germline loops: CDR1 SNHLY, CDR2 FYNNEI. The CDR3 spans 11 residues. The CDR3: CASWEWREQYF.

The rearrangement uses TRBV12-3 or TRBV12-4 and TRBJ2-1. The CDR3 covers 13 residues. The CDR3: CASAWSSYNEQFF.

The J gene is TRBJ2-7, the V gene TRBV5-5; TCRdb calls TRBD1, which cannot be checked without DNA. Germline V gene data show CDR1 as SGHKS and CDR2 as YYEKEE (reference sequence). This CDR3 is 15 amino acids long. CDR3 region: CASSLGSGQYYEQYF.

The V and J genes are TRBV29-1 and TRBJ1-5; the D call of TRBD1 rests on TCRdb alone, since no DNA is present to check it. The germline V gene has CDR1 SQVTM and CDR2 ANQGSEA. The CDR3 is made up of 15 amino acids. CDR3 loop: CSVEDRLGGVQPQHF.

This chain joins TRBV13 and TRBJ2-1; absent DNA, TCRdb's TRBD2 call cannot be checked. Germline values: CDR1 PRHDT, CDR2 FYEKMQ (reference sequence). CDR3 length: 16 amino acids. The CDR3 protein is CASSSGSGLRGNEQFF.

The rearrangement joins TRBV28 to TRBJ2-2; as DNA is missing, the TRBD2 call by TCRdb cannot be tested. This CDR3 region has 18 residues. Germline lookup yields CDR1 MDHEN and CDR2 SYDVKM. CDR3 loop: CASSWALEAGGNTGELFF.

The chain is built from TRBV5-1 and TRBJ2-1; the TRBD2 assignment by TCRdb is unverifiable without DNA. Per the germline V gene, CDR1 is SGHRS and CDR2 is YFSETQ. This CDR3 is 16 amino acids long. The CDR3: CASSLERGAMSDEQFF. The full variable domain, in which reference TRBV5-1 and TRBJ2-1 provide the parts outside the CDR3, is KAGVTQTPRYLIKTRGQQVTLSCSPISGHRSVSWYQQTPGQGLQFLFEYFSETQRNKGNFPGRFSGRQFSNSRSEMNVSTLELGDSALYLCASSLERGAMSDEQFFGPGTRLTVL.

This chain connects TRBV7-8 to TRBJ2-7. CDR1 and CDR2 (germline): SGHVS, FQNEAQ. The CDR3 contains 13 residues. CDR3 sequence reads: CASSLAWNYEQYF. Full variable domain (rest looked up from reference TRBV7-8 and TRBJ2-7): GAGVSQSPRYKVAKRGQDVALRCDPISGHVSLFWYQQALGQGPEFLTYFQNEAQLDKSGLPSDRFFAERPEGSVSTLKIQRTQQEDSAVYLCASSLAWNYEQYFGPGTRLTVT.

This chain links TRBV6-2 or TRBV6-3 with TRBJ2-1; as DNA is missing, the TRBD1 call by TCRdb cannot be tested. CDR3 size: 14 residues. Germline lookup yields CDR1 MNHEY and CDR2 SVGEGT. This CDR3 is CASRSQGTYNEQFF.

The chain has TRBV7-2 and TRBJ2-3; checking the TCRdb D call of TRBD1 is not possible without DNA. The CDR3 is 17 residues long. Germline V gene data show CDR1 as SGHTA and CDR2 as FQGNSA. The CDR3 sequence is CASSQGVAPPSTDTQYF.

V is TRBV7-9 and J is TRBJ2-7; without DNA, the TCRdb call of TRBD1 cannot be checked. The CDR3 is made up of 16 amino acids. Germline V gene sequence: CDR1 SEHNR, CDR2 FQNEAQ (reference sequence). The CDR3 loop reads CASSQAGTGTGHEQYF.

This chain uses TRBV5-1 with TRBJ2-7; TCRdb picks TRBD1, but there is no DNA to check that call. Looked up from germline, CDR1 is SGHRS and CDR2 is YFSETQ. The CDR3 contains 14 residues. CDR3: CASSSGTETYEQYF.

The gene calls are TRBV20-1 and TRBJ2-5. This CDR3 is 14 amino acids long. CDR1 and CDR2 from the germline V gene are DFQATT and SNEGSKA (reference sequence). CDR3 amino acids: CSARENVAQETQYF.

The chain joins TRBV29-1 to TRBJ1-1; without DNA, the TCRdb call of TRBD1 cannot be checked. The CDR3 extends over 14 amino acids. Per the germline V gene, CDR1 is SQVTM and CDR2 is ANQGSEA. This CDR3 reads CSVHRDRVFSEALF.

The chain uses TRBV29-1 and TRBJ2-1. Germline CDR1 and CDR2: SQVTM and ANQGSEA. This CDR3 is built from 13 residues. CDR3 protein: CSVEWDTLYEQFF.